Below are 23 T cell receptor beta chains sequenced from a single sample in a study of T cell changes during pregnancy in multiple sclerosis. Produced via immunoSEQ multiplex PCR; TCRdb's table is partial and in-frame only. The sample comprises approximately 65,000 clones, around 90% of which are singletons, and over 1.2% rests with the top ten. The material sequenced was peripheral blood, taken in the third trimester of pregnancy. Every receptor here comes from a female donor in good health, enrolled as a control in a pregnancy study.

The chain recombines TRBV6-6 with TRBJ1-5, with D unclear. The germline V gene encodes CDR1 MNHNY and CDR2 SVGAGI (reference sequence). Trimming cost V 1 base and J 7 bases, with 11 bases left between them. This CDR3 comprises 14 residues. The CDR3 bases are TGTGCCAGCAGTTACTTGAGGGTGGGACAGCCCCAGCATTTT. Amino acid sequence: CASSYLRVGQPQHF.

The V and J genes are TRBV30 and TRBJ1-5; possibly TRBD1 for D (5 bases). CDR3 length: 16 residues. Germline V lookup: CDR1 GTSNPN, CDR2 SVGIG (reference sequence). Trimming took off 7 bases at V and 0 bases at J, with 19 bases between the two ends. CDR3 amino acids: CALRVGAANSNQPQHF. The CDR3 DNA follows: TGTGCCTTGCGCGTTGGGGCGGCTAATAGCAATCAGCCCCAGCATTTT.

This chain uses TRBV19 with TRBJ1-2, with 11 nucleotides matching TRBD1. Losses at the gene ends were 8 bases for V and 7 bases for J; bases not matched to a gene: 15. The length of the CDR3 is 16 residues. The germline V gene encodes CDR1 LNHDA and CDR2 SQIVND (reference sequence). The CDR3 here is CASRASGTGGQSGYTF. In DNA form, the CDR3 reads TGTGCCAGTCGGGCCTCCGGGACAGGGGGACAAAGTGGCTACACCTTC. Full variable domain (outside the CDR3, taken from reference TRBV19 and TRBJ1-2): DGGITQSPKYLFRKEGQNVTLSCEQNLNHDAMYWYRQDPGQGLRLIYYSQIVNDFQKGDIAEGYSVSREKKESFPLTVTSAQKNPTAFYLCASRASGTGGQSGYTFGSGTRLTVV.

The CDR3 DNA is TGCGCCAGCAGCAGGGACAACAACACTGAAGCTTTCTTT. Its protein product is CASSRDNNTEAFF. The chain couples TRBV5-1 to TRBJ1-1; weak D call: TRBD1 (6 bases). The CDR3 sequence is 13 residues long. Trimming stripped 4 bases from V and 2 bases from J, with 9 bases between. Germline CDR1 SGHRS, CDR2 YFSETQ.

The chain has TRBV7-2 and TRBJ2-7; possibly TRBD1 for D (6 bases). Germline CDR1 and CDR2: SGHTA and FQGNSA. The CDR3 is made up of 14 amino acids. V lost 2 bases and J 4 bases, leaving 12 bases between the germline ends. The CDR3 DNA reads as TGTGCCAGCAGCTTATACGGGACATCATACGAGCAGTACTTC. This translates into CASSLYGTSYEQYF.

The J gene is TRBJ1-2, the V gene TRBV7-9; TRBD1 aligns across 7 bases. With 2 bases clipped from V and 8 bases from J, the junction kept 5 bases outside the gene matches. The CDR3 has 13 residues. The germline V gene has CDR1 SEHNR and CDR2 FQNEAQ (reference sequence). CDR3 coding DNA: TGTGCCAGCAGCTTATCTCAGGGGGAAGGCTACACCTTC. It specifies CASSLSQGEGYTF. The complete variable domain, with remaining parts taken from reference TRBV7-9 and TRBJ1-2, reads DTGVSQNPRHKITKRGQNVTFRCDPISEHNRLYWYRQTLGQGPEFLTYFQNEAQLEKSRLLSDRFSAERPKGSFSTLEIQRTEQGDSAMYLCASSLSQGEGYTFGSGTRLTVV.

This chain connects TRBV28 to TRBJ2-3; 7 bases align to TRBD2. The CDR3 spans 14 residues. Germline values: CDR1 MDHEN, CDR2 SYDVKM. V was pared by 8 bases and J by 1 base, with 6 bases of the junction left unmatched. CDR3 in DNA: TGTGCCAGCGGACTAGGAGGAGGCACAGATACGCAGTATTTT. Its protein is CASGLGGGTDTQYF.

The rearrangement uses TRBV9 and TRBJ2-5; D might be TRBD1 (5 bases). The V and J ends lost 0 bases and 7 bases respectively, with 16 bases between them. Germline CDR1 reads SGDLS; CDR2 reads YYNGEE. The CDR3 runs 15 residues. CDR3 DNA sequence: TGTGCCAGCAGCGTAGGCCTCGCTAGTACAGGGACCCAGTACTTC. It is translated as CASSVGLASTGTQYF.

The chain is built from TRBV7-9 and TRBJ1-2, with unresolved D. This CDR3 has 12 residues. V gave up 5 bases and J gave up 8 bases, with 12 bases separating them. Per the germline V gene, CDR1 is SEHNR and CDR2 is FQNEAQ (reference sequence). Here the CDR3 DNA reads TGTGCCAGCAGCGAGGCAGCGAGGGGCTACACCTTC. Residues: CASSEAARGYTF.

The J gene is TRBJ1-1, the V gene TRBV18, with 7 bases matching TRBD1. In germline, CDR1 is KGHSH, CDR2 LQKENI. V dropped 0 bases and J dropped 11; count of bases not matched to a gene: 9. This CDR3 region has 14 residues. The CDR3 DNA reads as TGTGCCAGCTCACCACCGCGGGACAGCTTTAGGGCTTTCTTT. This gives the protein CASSPPRDSFRAFF.

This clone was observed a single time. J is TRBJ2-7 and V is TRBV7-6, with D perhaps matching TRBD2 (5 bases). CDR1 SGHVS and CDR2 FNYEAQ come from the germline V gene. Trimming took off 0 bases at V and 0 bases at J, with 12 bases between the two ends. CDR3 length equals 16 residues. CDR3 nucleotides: TGTGCCAGCAGCTTAGCGCACGGGGTGAGCTCCTACGAGCAGTACTTC. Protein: CASSLAHGVSSYEQYF.

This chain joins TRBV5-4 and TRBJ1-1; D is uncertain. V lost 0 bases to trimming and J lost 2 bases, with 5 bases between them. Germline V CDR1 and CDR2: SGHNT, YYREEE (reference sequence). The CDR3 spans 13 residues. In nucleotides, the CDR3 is TGTGCCAGCAGCTTGGACAGAAACACTGAAGCTTTCTTT. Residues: CASSLDRNTEAFF.

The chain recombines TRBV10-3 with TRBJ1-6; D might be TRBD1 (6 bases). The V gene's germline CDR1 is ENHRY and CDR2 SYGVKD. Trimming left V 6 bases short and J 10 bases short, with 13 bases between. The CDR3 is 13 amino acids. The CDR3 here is CAISQGSGSPLHF. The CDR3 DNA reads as TGTGCCATCAGCCAGGGGTCGGGATCACCCCTCCACTTT.

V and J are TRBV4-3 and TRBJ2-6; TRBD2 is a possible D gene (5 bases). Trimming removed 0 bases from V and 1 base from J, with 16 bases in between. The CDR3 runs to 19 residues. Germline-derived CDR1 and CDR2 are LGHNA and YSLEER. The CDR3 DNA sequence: TGCGCCAGCAGCCAAGAAGGAAGAGGGTGGAGATCTGGGGCCAACGTCCTGACTTTC. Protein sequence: CASSQEGRGWRSGANVLTF.

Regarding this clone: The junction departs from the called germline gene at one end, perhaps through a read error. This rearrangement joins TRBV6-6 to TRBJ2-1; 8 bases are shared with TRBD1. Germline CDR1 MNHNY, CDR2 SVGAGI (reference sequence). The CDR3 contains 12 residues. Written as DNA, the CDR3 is TGTGCCAGCAGTTACTCGCGGCAACAGGGGGTCTTC. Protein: CASSYSRQQGVF.

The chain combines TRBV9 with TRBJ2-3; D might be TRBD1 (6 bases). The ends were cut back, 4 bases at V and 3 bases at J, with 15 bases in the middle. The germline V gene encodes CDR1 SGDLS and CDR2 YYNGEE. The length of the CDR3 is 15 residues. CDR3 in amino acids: CASSPGTGKTDTQYF. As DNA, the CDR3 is TGTGCCAGCAGCCCAGGAACAGGGAAAACAGATACGCAGTATTTT.

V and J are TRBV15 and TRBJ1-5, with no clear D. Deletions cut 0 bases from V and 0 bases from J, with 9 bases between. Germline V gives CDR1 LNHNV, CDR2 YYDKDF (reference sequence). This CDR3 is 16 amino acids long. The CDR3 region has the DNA TGTGCCACCAGCAGAGATGGGTCAGGTAGCAATCAGCCCCAGCATTTT. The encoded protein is CATSRDGSGSNQPQHF.

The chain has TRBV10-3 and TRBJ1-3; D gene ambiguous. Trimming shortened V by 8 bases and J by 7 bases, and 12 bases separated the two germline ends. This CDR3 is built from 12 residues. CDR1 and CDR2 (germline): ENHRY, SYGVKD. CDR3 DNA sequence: TGTGCCATCGTGACTCTGTGGAACACCATATATTTT. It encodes CAIVTLWNTIYF.

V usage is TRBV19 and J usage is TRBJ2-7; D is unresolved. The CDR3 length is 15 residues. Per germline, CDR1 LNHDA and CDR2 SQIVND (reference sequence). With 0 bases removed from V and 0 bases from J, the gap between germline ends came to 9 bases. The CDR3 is CASSIDLRSSYEQYF. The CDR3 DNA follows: TGTGCCAGTAGTATAGATCTTAGGAGCTCCTACGAGCAGTACTTC.

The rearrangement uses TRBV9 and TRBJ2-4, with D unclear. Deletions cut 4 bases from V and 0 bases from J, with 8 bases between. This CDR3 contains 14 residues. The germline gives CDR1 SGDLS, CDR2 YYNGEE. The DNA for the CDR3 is TGTGCCAGCAGCCCTGCGGCAGCCAAAAACATTCAGTACTTC. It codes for CASSPAAAKNIQYF.

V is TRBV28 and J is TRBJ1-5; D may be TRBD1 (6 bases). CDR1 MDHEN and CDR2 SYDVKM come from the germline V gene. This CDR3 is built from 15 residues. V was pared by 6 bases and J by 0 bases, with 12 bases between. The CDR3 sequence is CASSSGQNSNQPQHF. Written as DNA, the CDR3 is TGTGCCAGCAGCTCTGGACAGAATAGCAATCAGCCCCAGCATTTT.

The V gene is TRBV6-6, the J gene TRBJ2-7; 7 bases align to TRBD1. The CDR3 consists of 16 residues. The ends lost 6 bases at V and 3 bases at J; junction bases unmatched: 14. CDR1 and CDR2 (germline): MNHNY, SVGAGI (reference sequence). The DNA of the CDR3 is TGTGCCAGCAGACAGCCTCCGGGACAGATAGACTACGAGCAGTACTTC. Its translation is CASRQPPGQIDYEQYF.

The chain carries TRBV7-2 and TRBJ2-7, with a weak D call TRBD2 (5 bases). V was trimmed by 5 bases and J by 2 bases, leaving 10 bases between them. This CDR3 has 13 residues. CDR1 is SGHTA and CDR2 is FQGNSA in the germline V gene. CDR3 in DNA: TGTGCCAGCAGCCCACCGACTACCTACGAGCAGTACTTC. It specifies CASSPPTTYEQYF.